This T cell receptor (beta chain) was documented in a study of identical twins. General study findings and limits: A lower insertion count was a feature of abundant cord blood beta clonotypes, with no such feature in memory repertoires.

On this clonotype: Its antigen remains unknown.

Template switching created a universal primer site, and the cDNA included unique molecular identifiers. TCRdb analysed the 5' RACE reads with MiXCR anew, one entry per CDR3 protein. The data hold approximately 410,000 distinct CDR3 sequences, with 15% to 20% observed a single time. Trimming stripped 6 bases from V and 4 bases from J, with 15 bases between. The length of the CDR3 is 13 residues. Germline V gene data show CDR1 as DFQATT and CDR2 as SNEGSKA (reference sequence). This receptor was obtained from a man aged 50 to 60 in good health. V and J are TRBV20-1 and TRBJ1-1; D gene uncertain. Sequencing used naive T cells sorted from blood. CDR3 protein: CSAAQIRTTEAFF. The CDR3 DNA follows: TGCAGTGCGGCCCAGATCCGAACCACTGAAGCTTTCTTT.